Listed here are 8 T cell receptor beta chains from one sample, sequenced in a study of blood T cell repertoires in COVID-19. TCRdb's copy holds only in-frame clones and misses some; the assay was immunoSEQ multiplex PCR. The table shows about 350,000 clones, with 87% occurring only once. The sequencing sample was made of PBMCs or T cells enriched from blood (not recorded which). The receptors shown here come from a woman aged 30 to 39 who had recovered from COVID-19.

The J gene is TRBJ2-1, the V gene TRBV5-4; maybe TRBD2 (6 bases). The CDR3 spans 14 residues. The V end lost 0 bases, the J end lost 5 bases, and 9 bases lay between the germline ends. Per germline, CDR1 SGHNT and CDR2 YYREEE (reference sequence). CDR3 DNA: TGTGCCAGCAGCTTGGGCCAGCGGGACAATGAGCAGTTCTTC. Its translation is CASSLGQRDNEQFF.

This chain links TRBV6-5 with TRBJ2-7, with 7 positions matching TRBD1. CDR3 size: 14 residues. The germline CDR1 and CDR2 sequences are MNHEY and SVGAGI. Trimming took 2 bases from V and 3 from J; bases not matched to a gene: 4. In DNA form, the CDR3 reads TGTGCCAGCAGTTACGACAGGGCCTTCTACGAGCAGTACTTC. The encoded protein is CASSYDRAFYEQYF.

The CDR3 reads CATASGGAPNNEQFF. For the CDR3, the DNA is TGTGCCACGGCTAGCGGGGGGGCCCCGAACAATGAGCAGTTCTTC. The chain combines TRBV15 with TRBJ2-1; 12 nucleotides line up with TRBD2. Germline V lookup: CDR1 LNHNV, CDR2 YYDKDF (reference sequence). The trim removed 9 bases at V and 5 bases at J, leaving 8 bases unmatched. CDR3 length equals 15 residues.

The J gene is TRBJ1-2, the V gene TRBV28; D unresolved. Germline V gene sequence: CDR1 MDHEN, CDR2 SYDVKM. This CDR3 is 14 amino acids long. Trimming cost V 6 bases and J 4 bases, with 15 bases left between them. As DNA, the CDR3 is TGTGCCAGCAGCCCCGCGGAGATGGGCTATGGCTACACCTTC. Protein sequence: CASSPAEMGYGYTF.

The chain employs TRBV7-2 and TRBJ2-7; TRBD2 matches at 13 bases. V shed 4 bases and J 5 bases; nucleotides not matched to a gene: 5. CDR3 length: 15 residues. The germline V gene encodes CDR1 SGHTA and CDR2 FQGNSA. CDR3 sequence: CASSSLGLAGDEQYF. DNA of the CDR3: TGTGCCAGCAGCTCTCTCGGACTAGCGGGGGACGAGCAGTACTTC.

This clone was observed a few times. The chain recombines TRBV19 with TRBJ1-2; 7 bases align to TRBD1. The CDR3 totals 16 residues. The germline V gene encodes CDR1 LNHDA and CDR2 SQIVND (reference sequence). Trimming at V came to 1 base and at J to 0 bases, leaving 5 bases not matched to a gene. CDR3: CASSIAGTETNYGYTF. CDR3 DNA: TGTGCCAGTAGTATAGCTGGGACAGAGACTAACTATGGCTACACCTTC.

Comment on this clone: This sample includes further DNA sequences coding for the same CDR3. The gene calls are TRBV5-1 and TRBJ1-5; D is possibly TRBD1 (5 bases). This CDR3 has 14 amino acids. Germline V gene lookup returns CDR1 SGHRS and CDR2 YFSETQ. The V end was cut by 1 base, the J end by 5 bases, with 10 bases between. The CDR3 region is CASSLSGGDQPQHF. CDR3 bases: TGCGCCAGCAGCTTGTCGGGGGGGGATCAGCCCCAGCATTTT.

The chain has TRBV27 and TRBJ2-5; 11 bases fit TRBD2. The CDR3 is made up of 17 amino acids. The J segment lost 3 bases and the V segment lost 6 bases, leaving 12 bases of the junction unmatched. The V gene's germline CDR1 is MNHEY and CDR2 SMNVEV (reference sequence). The CDR3: CASSLRPGLADKETQYF. Written as DNA, the CDR3 is TGTGCCAGCAGCCTAAGACCGGGACTAGCGGATAAAGAGACCCAGTACTTC.